Below, 17 T cell receptor beta chains from the same sample are listed, as sequenced in a study of a mutant IDH1 vaccine in newly diagnosed glioma. Here immunoSEQ multiplex PCR was the method, and the copy in TCRdb shows in-frame clones only, minus some. The data contain about 32,000 clones, 78% of them singletons. Their cognate antigens are unknown. Stated time point: week 11, during vaccination. The content of each vaccine dose was 300 ug of mutant IDH1 20-mer peptide, and topical imiquimod accompanied it. This specimen consisted of PBMCs, obtained from a glioma patient whose treatment included an IDH1 peptide vaccine. Source of these receptors: a man aged 30 to 39 with glioma.

The V gene is TRBV15, the J gene TRBJ2-3; TRBD2 might be the D (7 bases). Germline values: CDR1 LNHNV, CDR2 YYDKDF (reference sequence). The CDR3 runs 19 residues. Trimming removed 1 base from V and 2 bases from J, with 22 bases in between. CDR3 in amino acids: CATSRGRSGGRSSTDTQYF. The CDR3 nucleotides read TGTGCCACCAGCAGAGGGAGATCGGGGGGCCGAAGTTCCACAGATACGCAGTATTTT.

The chain employs TRBV29-1 and TRBJ1-5; a weak D match, TRBD1 (5 bases). This CDR3 contains 16 residues. Between the trimmed V and J ends, which lost 7 bases and 9 bases, there was a span of 28 bases. The V gene's germline CDR1 is SQVTM and CDR2 ANQGSEA. CDR3 nucleotide sequence: TGCAGCGCCACGACTGGAGGGGCGGGCCCTGGGGCGCCCCAGCATTTT. Amino acid sequence: CSATTGGAGPGAPQHF.

This sequence joins TRBV6-1 and TRBJ2-6; TRBD2 agrees at 8 bases. The CDR3 contains 15 residues. Germline CDR1 MNHNS, CDR2 SASEGT. V shed 7 bases, J shed 2 bases, and the junction held 4 bases outside the gene matches. The chain's CDR3 is CASTGGVAGANVLTF. The CDR3 DNA reads TGTGCCAGCACCGGGGGGGTAGCTGGGGCCAACGTCCTGACTTTC.

The V gene is TRBV7-8, the J gene TRBJ2-3, with unresolved D. V lost 0 bases, J lost 2 bases, and 9 bases lay in between. Germline CDR1 and CDR2: SGHVS and FQNEAQ. The CDR3 contains 15 residues. This CDR3 is CASSLAIGITDTQYF. The CDR3 coding sequence is TGTGCCAGCAGCTTAGCCATTGGAATCACAGATACGCAGTATTTT.

The V call is TRBV4-1, the J call TRBJ2-1; D is unresolved. V lost 0 bases and J lost 4, with 7 bases in between. The CDR3 is 14 residues long. Germline V gene lookup returns CDR1 MGHRA and CDR2 YSYEKL. CDR3 sequence: CASSQDTWYNEQFF. CDR3 bases: TGCGCCAGCAGCCAAGATACGTGGTACAATGAGCAGTTCTTC.

This sequence joins TRBV20-1 and TRBJ2-5; no definite D call. Germline loops: CDR1 DFQATT, CDR2 SNEGSKA (reference sequence). Between the trimmed V and J ends, which lost 7 bases and 5 bases, there was a span of 8 bases. The CDR3 is 10 residues long. CDR3 nucleotides: TGCAGTGAGGGCAGCGAGACCCAGTACTTC. Protein sequence: CSEGSETQYF.

V and J are TRBV4-3 and TRBJ2-5; no reliable D call. V was clipped by 0 bases and J by 2 bases, with 4 bases between them. From germline, CDR1 is LGHNA and CDR2 YSLEER. This CDR3 is built from 13 residues. CDR3 in amino acids: CASSQDTQETQYF. The CDR3 DNA reads as TGCGCCAGCAGCCAAGATACGCAAGAGACCCAGTACTTC.

The chain couples TRBV30 to TRBJ2-2; D may be TRBD1 (5 bases). The CDR3 runs to 15 residues. In germline, CDR1 is GTSNPN, CDR2 SVGIG (reference sequence). Between the trimmed V and J ends, which lost 0 bases and 4 bases, there was a span of 12 bases. The chain's CDR3 is CAWSVYRLSTGELFF. The CDR3 bases are TGTGCCTGGAGTGTTTACAGGCTTAGCACCGGGGAGCTGTTTTTT.

V is TRBV7-8 and J is TRBJ2-2; TRBD1 matches at 8 bases. This CDR3 is built from 15 residues. CDR1 and CDR2 (germline): SGHVS, FQNEAQ. The trim removed 7 bases at V and 5 bases at J, leaving 9 bases unmatched. This chain's CDR3 is CASIQDRGRTGELFF. DNA of the CDR3: TGTGCCAGCATTCAAGACAGGGGAAGGACCGGGGAGCTGTTTTTT.

The genes are TRBV5-6 and TRBJ1-1, with D possibly matching TRBD1 (5 bases). This CDR3 comprises 15 residues. Germline lookup yields CDR1 SGHDT and CDR2 YYEEEE. Trimming removed 4 bases from V and 1 base from J, with 14 bases in between. CDR3 region: CASSRRVGGNTEAFF. CDR3 sequence (DNA): TGTGCCAGCAGCCGGCGGGTTGGGGGGAACACTGAAGCTTTCTTT. The full variable domain, its missing parts supplied by reference TRBV5-6 and TRBJ1-1, is DAGVTQSPTHLIKTRGQQVTLRCSPKSGHDTVSWYQQALGQGPQFIFQYYEEEERQRGNFPDRFSGHQFPNYSSELNVNALLLGDSALYLCASSRRVGGNTEAFFGQGTRLTVV.

This rearrangement joins TRBV9 to TRBJ2-2; TRBD1 matches at 7 bases. Germline CDR1 reads SGDLS; CDR2 reads YYNGEE. The CDR3 is made up of 16 amino acids. Trimming removed 4 bases from V and 2 bases from J; junction bases left unmatched: 8. CDR3 residues: CASSPPGQRNTGELFF. The DNA of the CDR3 is TGTGCCAGCAGCCCTCCGGGACAGCGCAACACCGGGGAGCTGTTTTTT.

This chain uses TRBV5-1 with TRBJ2-7; 7 nucleotides line up with TRBD1. CDR3 size: 14 residues. Germline trimming cut 1 base from V and 6 bases from J; bases unmatched to any gene: 7. The germline V gene has CDR1 SGHRS and CDR2 YFSETQ. CDR3 DNA sequence: TGCGCCAGCAGCTTGCCATCACAGGGGACCGAGCAGTACTTC. Amino acid sequence: CASSLPSQGTEQYF.

The genes are TRBV10-3 and TRBJ2-1; 7 nucleotides match TRBD1. Per the germline V gene, CDR1 is ENHRY and CDR2 is SYGVKD. J gave up 8 bases and V 2 bases, and 0 bases lay outside the gene matches. The CDR3 consists of 12 residues. The CDR3 DNA sequence: TGTGCCATCAGTGAGGACAGGGATGAGCAGTTCTTC. Translated, it gives CAISEDRDEQFF.

The CDR3 is CASSPNGQGAEQYF. The CDR3 DNA is TGTGCCAGCAGCCCAAATGGACAGGGTGCCGAGCAGTACTTC. J is TRBJ2-7 and V is TRBV7-3, with 8 bases identical to TRBD1. From germline, CDR1 is SGHTA and CDR2 FQGTGA. Trimming removed 5 bases from V and 6 bases from J; junction bases left unmatched: 9. The CDR3 length is 14 residues.

This chain links TRBV18 with TRBJ1-1; 10 bases line up with TRBD1. Per germline, CDR1 KGHSH and CDR2 LQKENI. The junction had 6 bases not matched to a gene; V was cut back by 5 bases and J by 0 bases. The CDR3 loop spans 16 amino acids. The chain's CDR3 is CASSYGTGALNTEAFF. The CDR3 region has the DNA TGTGCCAGCTCATATGGGACAGGGGCATTGAACACTGAAGCTTTCTTT.

The sample holds a few counts of this clone. The CDR3 DNA sequence: TGCGCCAGCAGCTATGGCAGAATGAACACTGAAGCTTTCTTT. This encodes CASSYGRMNTEAFF. The chain couples TRBV5-1 to TRBJ1-1; the D is unclear. This CDR3 contains 14 residues. Germline V gene data show CDR1 as SGHRS and CDR2 as YFSETQ. V was trimmed by 3 bases and J by 0 bases, leaving 9 bases between them.

This clone was detected a few times. The CDR3 region has the DNA TGTGCCAGCAAAAAACAGGGGATGAACACTGAAGCTTTCTTT. Encoded protein: CASKKQGMNTEAFF. The chain couples TRBV6-5 to TRBJ1-1; 7 bases are a match to TRBD1. Trimming took 7 bases from V and 0 from J; bases not matched to a gene: 5. The germline V gene encodes CDR1 MNHEY and CDR2 SVGAGI. CDR3 size: 14 residues.